This is a list of T cell receptor beta chains from one sample in a study of human T cells and chemical hapten exposure. TCRdb processed the RACE reads anew with MiXCR; each CDR3 protein has one entry. The repertoire holds some 300,000 distinct CDR3 sequences, with about 5% as singletons. The sample consisted of whole blood, taken in connection with sensitization to the hapten diphenylcyclopropenone (DPC). Receptors originate from a woman in her late teens or twenties with alopecia areata. Some clones in this sample may be carry-over from other donors' samples. Both conserved end residues are part of each CDR3. D genes are given only for firm matches. Only some rows state a clone size, as once, few, many or a class for expanded clones.

len	abundance	v_gene	d_gene	j_gene	CDR3aa	CDR3nt
16	many	TRBV7-9	TRBD2	TRBJ2-1	CASSFFSGGVQAEQFF	TGTGCCAGCAGCTTTTTTAGCGGGGGGGTACAAGCTGAGCAGTTCTTC
12	-	TRBV7-2	-	TRBJ1-6	CASSTLGRPLHF	TGTGCCAGCAGCACCCTCGGCAGACCCCTCCACTTT
16	-	TRBV4-2	TRBD1	TRBJ1-3	CASSFTAGGSGNTIYF	TGTGCCAGCAGCTTTACGGCAGGGGGCTCTGGAAACACCATATATTTT
13	many	TRBV2	-	TRBJ2-5	CASSGGTSETQYF	TGTGCCAGCAGTGGGGGGACCTCAGAGACCCAGTACTTC
15	few	TRBV7-9	-	TRBJ2-7	CASSLKAGAGYEQYF	TGTGCCAGCAGCCTAAAGGCAGGGGCGGGCTACGAGCAGTACTTC
15	few	TRBV27	-	TRBJ2-1	CASSVRGGAWNEQFF	TGTGCCAGCAGCGTCAGAGGCGGGGCATGGAATGAGCAGTTCTTC
15	few	TRBV6-2/TRBV6-3	TRBD1	TRBJ1-5	CASSDNRGGNQPQHF	TGTGCCAGCAGTGATAACAGGGGGGGCAATCAGCCCCAGCATTTT
14	-	TRBV12-3/TRBV12-4	TRBD1	TRBJ1-2	CASSGGQLLYGYTF	TGTGCCAGCAGTGGGGGACAGCTACTCTATGGCTACACCTTC
15	-	TRBV6-2/TRBV6-3	TRBD1	TRBJ2-3	CASTKRQGAADTQYF	TGTGCCAGCACGAAACGACAGGGGGCTGCAGATACGCAGTATTTT
19	few	TRBV6-2/TRBV6-3	-	TRBJ2-2	CASSYDTSSQDGSTGELFF	TGTGCCAGCAGTTATGATACCTCCTCCCAGGATGGAAGCACCGGGGAGCTGTTTTTT
14	-	TRBV3-1	-	TRBJ2-2	CASSQGRNTGELFF	TGTGCCAGCAGCCAGGGGCGGAACACCGGGGAGCTGTTTTTT
14	-	TRBV11-2	TRBD1	TRBJ2-7	CASSSTGNSREQYF	TGTGCCAGCAGCTCGACAGGGAATTCGAGGGAGCAGTACTTC
13	many	TRBV28	-	TRBJ2-7	CASSFAGSYEQYF	TGTGCCAGCAGTTTTGCAGGTTCCTACGAGCAGTACTTC
14	many	TRBV18	TRBD1	TRBJ1-5	CASSSGQDNQPQHF	TGTGCCAGCTCATCGGGACAGGACAATCAGCCCCAGCATTTT
15	-	TRBV5-1	-	TRBJ2-3	CASSADGPGTDTQYF	TGCGCCAGCAGCGCGGACGGACCTGGCACAGATACGCAGTATTTT
14	many	TRBV11-1	-	TRBJ2-3	CASSTGYSTDTQYF	TGTGCCAGCAGCACGGGCTATAGCACAGATACGCAGTATTTT
12	-	TRBV7-2	-	TRBJ2-3	CASSLHGDTQYF	TGTGCCAGCAGCTTACACGGAGATACGCAGTATTTT
16	few	TRBV4-3	-	TRBJ1-2	CASSQGRGTAAYGYTF	TGCGCCAGCAGCCAAGGCAGGGGTACAGCGGCCTATGGCTACACCTTC
16	many	TRBV4-3	TRBD1	TRBJ1-4	CASSQGAGTGDEKLFF	TGCGCCAGCAGCCAAGGGGCCGGGACAGGGGATGAAAAACTGTTTTTT
13	many	TRBV7-8	-	TRBJ1-3	CASSLGQSDTIYF	TGTGCCAGCAGCTTAGGACAGTCGGACACCATATATTTT
15	few	TRBV20-1	TRBD1	TRBJ2-7	CSARDGQGHSYEQYF	TGCAGTGCTAGAGATGGACAGGGCCACTCCTACGAGCAGTACTTC
14	many	TRBV7-2	TRBD1	TRBJ1-1	CASSPGQGGTEAFF	TGTGCCAGCAGCCCGGGACAGGGAGGCACTGAAGCTTTCTTT
14	-	TRBV4-1	-	TRBJ2-5	CASSQAHYGETQYF	TGCGCCAGCAGCCAAGCGCATTACGGGGAGACCCAGTACTTC
12	few	TRBV5-5	-	TRBJ2-3	CASSLGSGTQYF	TGTGCCAGCAGCTTGGGGTCCGGTACGCAGTATTTT
18	-	TRBV24-1	TRBD2	TRBJ2-2	CATSDPATSGGYTGELFF	TGTGCCACCAGTGACCCCGCGACTAGCGGGGGCTACACCGGGGAGCTGTTTTTT
15	few	TRBV20-1	TRBD1	TRBJ1-5	CNVTGKGPHHQPQHF	TGCAACGTGACAGGGAAGGGGCCCCATCATCAGCCCCAGCATTTT
13	-	TRBV10-3	-	TRBJ2-1	CAITDSEGNEQFF	TGTGCCATCACAGACAGCGAAGGGAATGAGCAGTTCTTC
14	few	TRBV2	-	TRBJ2-3	CASVWDSGTDTQYF	TGTGCCAGCGTCTGGGACTCTGGCACAGATACGCAGTATTTT
15	many	TRBV12-3/TRBV12-4	TRBD1	TRBJ1-2	CASSSPGQGQGGYTF	TGTGCCAGCAGTTCCCCCGGACAGGGTCAAGGGGGCTACACCTTC
15	many	TRBV4-2	-	TRBJ2-7	CASSPEINAVYEQYF	TGTGCCAGCAGCCCGGAGATCAACGCGGTCTACGAGCAGTACTTC
12	-	TRBV2	-	TRBJ1-5	CASSEMMQPQHF	TGTGCCAGCAGTGAGATGATGCAGCCCCAGCATTTT
12	-	TRBV20-1	-	TRBJ2-3	CSASGDGPLQYF	TGCAGTGCTAGCGGAGACGGACCATTGCAGTATTTT
16	many	TRBV4-1	-	TRBJ1-2	CASSQGGRGQYYGYTF	TGCGCCAGCAGCCAAGGGGGGCGAGGGCAGTACTATGGCTACACCTTC
15	many	TRBV6-1	TRBD2	TRBJ2-1	CASSEISGGNNEQFF	TGTGCCAGCAGTGAAATAAGCGGGGGAAACAATGAGCAGTTCTTC
16	many	TRBV4-3	TRBD1	TRBJ1-2	CASSHELRTGRYGYTF	TGCGCCAGCAGCCATGAATTGCGGACAGGGCGATATGGCTACACCTTC
15	-	TRBV6-6	-	TRBJ1-2	CASSQNDRVGDGYTF	TGTGCCAGCAGTCAAAATGACAGAGTGGGCGATGGCTACACCTTC
13	many	TRBV18	-	TRBJ1-2	CASSPPANYGYTF	TGTGCCAGCTCACCACCAGCTAACTATGGCTACACCTTC
15	few	TRBV29-1	-	TRBJ2-3	CSVEPLETPPDTQYF	TGCAGCGTTGAACCCCTGGAGACACCCCCAGATACGCAGTATTTT
15	-	TRBV7-2	TRBD1	TRBJ1-2	CASSILQGSHYGYTF	TGTGCCAGCAGCATTCTACAGGGGTCCCACTATGGCTACACCTTC
13	many	TRBV10-3	-	TRBJ1-6	CATRPSLGSPLHF	TGTGCCACCCGCCCGTCCTTGGGATCACCCCTCCACTTT
13	many	TRBV2	-	TRBJ2-2	CASSRTVDGELFF	TGTGCCAGCAGTCGGACGGTCGACGGGGAGCTGTTTTTT